This T cell receptor (beta chain) appears in the sequencing data of a study of shared clonotypes between healthy human individuals. Study-wide points: Clonotypes shared by all four donors outscored non-shared clonotypes in generation probability.

Deep-level running was used for the assay. Profiled with immunoSEQ multiplex PCR; TCRdb holds only in-frame clones, not every one. The profile shows around 2.1 million clones, approximately 96% of them singletons. This clone was seen just once. The target antigen is unknown. Caucasian adults residing in Nashville, Tennessee made up all the donors. The CDR3 runs 17 residues. Germline CDR1 SGHTA, CDR2 FQGNSA. J was trimmed by 6 bases and V by 0 bases; bases with no gene match: 8. The sequencing sample was made of naive CD4+ T cells sorted from blood. Subset given: CD45RA+ positively selected. The V call is TRBV7-2, the J call TRBJ2-1, with TRBD2 identical over 10 bases. The receptor was isolated from a man younger than 35 in good health. The CDR3 DNA reads TGTGCCAGCAGCTTAGCCAGGGGGACTAGCGCCGGCAATGAGCAGTTCTTC. Translated, it gives CASSLARGTSAGNEQFF.